This TCR beta chain derives from a study of blood T cell repertoires in COVID-19. Background on the study: PBMCs, B-cell-depleted T cells, or T cells were the source of the cDNA or gDNA that made up the material.

Trimming took 8 bases from V and 5 from J, leaving 13 bases between them. CDR3 size: 14 residues. Germline lookup yields CDR1 KGHSH and CDR2 LQKENI. Sequencing was performed with immunoSEQ multiplex PCR; in TCRdb, only in-frame clones are kept and a portion is missing. Among roughly 240,000 clones listed, more than 70% were seen once. The receptor comes from a woman of 80 years or more with COVID-19, enrolled during active disease. V usage is TRBV18 and J usage is TRBJ1-6; TRBD1 might be the D (6 bases). Sequenced material: peripheral blood. DNA of the CDR3: TGTGCCAGCCGCGGAGGGGGGGATAATTCACCCCTCCACTTT. The encoded protein is CASRGGGDNSPLHF.